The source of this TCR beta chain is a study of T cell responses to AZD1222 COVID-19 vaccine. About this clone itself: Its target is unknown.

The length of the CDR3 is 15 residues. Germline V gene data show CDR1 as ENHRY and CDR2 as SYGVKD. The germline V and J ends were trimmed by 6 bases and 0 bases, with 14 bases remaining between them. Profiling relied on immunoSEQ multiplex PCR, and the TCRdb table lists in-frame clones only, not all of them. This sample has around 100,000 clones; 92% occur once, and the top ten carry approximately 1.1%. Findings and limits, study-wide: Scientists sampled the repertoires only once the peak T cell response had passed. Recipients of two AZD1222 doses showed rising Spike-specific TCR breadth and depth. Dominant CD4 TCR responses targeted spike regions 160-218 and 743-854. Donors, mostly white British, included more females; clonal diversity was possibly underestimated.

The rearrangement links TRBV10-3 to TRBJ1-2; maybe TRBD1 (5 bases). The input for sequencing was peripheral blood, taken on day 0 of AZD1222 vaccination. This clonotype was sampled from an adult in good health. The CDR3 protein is CAISAQGGANYGYTF. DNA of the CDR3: TGTGCCATCAGCGCCCAGGGCGGAGCTAACTATGGCTACACCTTC.